This T cell receptor (beta chain) was obtained from a study of blood T cell repertoires in COVID-19. Across the whole study: Donors in the United States, Italy and Spain gave samples during acute or convalescent COVID-19.

This clone turned up a few times. CDR1 and CDR2 from the germline V gene are SGHTS and YDEGEE. The CDR3 has 15 residues. V lost 0 bases, J lost 1 base, and 8 bases lay in between. Original methodology: Amplification of reference gene primers provided the estimated nucleated cell counts. The data were produced by immunoSEQ multiplex PCR, yet TCRdb's version contains in-frame clones alone and is incomplete. V, J and clone size are those of that table, while D and trimming were read from the DNA. The data contain around 280,000 clones, around 91% of them seen just once; the ten biggest clones take up around 1.7%.

This clonotype was obtained from a woman between 18 and 29 years old with acute COVID-19. The sample was PBMCs or T cells enriched from blood (not recorded which). The chain is built from TRBV5-8 and TRBJ1-5; D unresolved. The CDR3 spells CASSLDGSSNQPQHF. The CDR3 nucleotides read TGTGCCAGCAGCTTGGATGGTAGCAGCAATCAGCCCCAGCATTTT.